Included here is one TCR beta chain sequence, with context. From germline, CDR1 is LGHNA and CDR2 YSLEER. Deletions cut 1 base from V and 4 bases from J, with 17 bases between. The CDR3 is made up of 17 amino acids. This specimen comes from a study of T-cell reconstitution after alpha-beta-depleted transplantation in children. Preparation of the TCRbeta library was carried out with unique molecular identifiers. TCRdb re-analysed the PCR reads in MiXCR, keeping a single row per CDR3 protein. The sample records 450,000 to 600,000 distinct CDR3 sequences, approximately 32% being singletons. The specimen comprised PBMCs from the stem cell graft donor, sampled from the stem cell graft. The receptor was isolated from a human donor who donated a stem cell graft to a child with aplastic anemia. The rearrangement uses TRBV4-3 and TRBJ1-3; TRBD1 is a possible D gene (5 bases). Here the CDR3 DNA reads TGCGCCAGCAGCCAAGCGGTCACAGGCTCCTGGGGAAACACCATATATTTT. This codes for CASSQAVTGSWGNTIYF.